This T cell receptor beta chain was captured in a study of blood T cell repertoires in COVID-19. Study summary: Italy, Spain and the United States were the sources of the convalescent and acute COVID-19 samples. PBMCs, B-cell-depleted T cells, or T cells were the source of the cDNA or gDNA that made up the material.

This clone was counted only a few times. As handled by the study authors: Amplified reference gene primers provided the basis for estimating nucleated cell counts. Assay used: immunoSEQ multiplex PCR; TCRdb lists only in-frame clones, some missing. That table gives V, J and clone size, and the DNA gave D and trimming. The profile covers about 59,000 clones, with approximately 84% appearing a single time and 5.1% taken by the ten largest. The receptor comes from a man older than 75 in a cohort sampled during active COVID-19. The sample was peripheral blood.

CDR3 nucleotide sequence: TGTGCCAGCAGCTTAGGGCTGTCCCCTAATCAGCCCCAGCATTTT. It encodes CASSLGLSPNQPQHF. The genes are TRBV7-2 and TRBJ1-5; D is unresolved. The length of the CDR3 is 15 residues. V was pared by 1 base and J by 4 bases, with 11 bases between. CDR1 and CDR2 (germline): SGHTA, FQGNSA.